A selection of T cell receptor beta chains follows, all from one sample in a study of early T cells in non-severe SARS-CoV-2 infection. In TCRdb, the 5' RACE reads were re-called with MiXCR into one record per CDR3 protein. The data show about 50,000 distinct CDR3 sequences, approximately 8% seen once. The specimen was whole blood. Receptor source: an adult who was a healthcare worker with PCR-confirmed SARS-CoV-2 infection or an uninfected control (not recorded which). The CDR3 runs from the conserved cysteine through the conserved F or W. A D gene is named only where the DNA matches it firmly. Expanded clones get a size class; other rows say once, few or many, or leave the size out.

>TRBJ2-2|NA|TRBV19|NA
CASSPSRTANTGELFF
TGTGCCAGTAGTCCCTCCAGGACGGCGAACACCGGGGAGCTGTTTTTT
>TRBJ2-5|NA|TRBV5-6|many
CASSLVGGPRQETQYF
TGTGCCAGCAGCTTGGTGGGGGGGCCAAGACAAGAGACCCAGTACTTC
>TRBJ2-7|TRBD2|TRBV20-1|few
CSANSQLAGDYEQYF
TGCAGTGCTAACTCCCAACTAGCGGGAGATTACGAGCAGTACTTC
>TRBJ2-1|NA|TRBV5-1|NA
CASSFPRLGQFF
TGCGCCAGCAGCTTCCCCAGACTAGGACAGTTCTTC
>TRBJ2-3|TRBD2|TRBV24-1|few
CATSASGIGDTQYF
TGTGCCACCAGCGCAAGCGGGATCGGAGATACGCAGTATTTT
>TRBJ2-3|NA|TRBV12-3/TRBV12-4|NA
CASSPDSITQYF
TGTGCCAGCAGTCCAGACTCTATTACGCAGTATTTT
>TRBJ2-7|NA|TRBV5-1|few
CASSLARGYEQYF
TGCGCCAGCAGCTTGGCGCGGGGCTACGAGCAGTACTTC
>TRBJ1-1|NA|TRBV2|few
CASSVGRENTEAFF
TGTGCCAGCAGTGTCGGCAGAGAAAACACTGAAGCTTTCTTT
>TRBJ2-7|NA|TRBV4-2|NA
CASSQVGDFGAYEQYF
TGTGCCAGCAGCCAAGTAGGGGACTTCGGGGCCTACGAGCAGTACTTC
>TRBJ1-1|NA|TRBV12-3/TRBV12-4|few
CASSLAAKRTEAFF
TGTGCCAGCAGTTTAGCTGCGAAGAGGACTGAAGCTTTCTTT
>TRBJ2-1|TRBD2|TRBV7-9|many
CASSRSPWREGQHEQFF
TGTGCCAGCAGCCGATCCCCTTGGCGGGAGGGCCAGCATGAGCAGTTCTTC
>TRBJ2-1|NA|TRBV7-9|NA
CASASASYNEQFF
TGTGCCAGCGCGTCGGCCTCCTACAATGAGCAGTTCTTC
>TRBJ2-7|TRBD1|TRBV28|NA
CASSQPGQGLGEQYF
TGTGCCAGCAGTCAGCCGGGACAGGGCCTGGGGGAGCAGTACTTC
>TRBJ2-3|NA|TRBV9|many
CASSVVPSTDTQYF
TGTGCCAGCAGCGTAGTACCAAGCACAGATACGCAGTATTTT
>TRBJ2-7|TRBD2|TRBV7-2|many
CASSRAGGPREQYF
TGTGCCAGCAGCCGAGCGGGGGGGCCCCGCGAGCAGTACTTC
>TRBJ2-7|TRBD1|TRBV20-1|few
CSARDPGTGMDEQYF
TGCAGTGCTAGAGACCCGGGGACAGGGATGGACGAGCAGTACTTC
>TRBJ2-7|NA|TRBV20-1|many
CSALDSVQGTYEQYF
TGCAGTGCCCTAGATAGTGTACAGGGTACCTACGAGCAGTACTTC
>TRBJ2-1|NA|TRBV10-3|NA
CAISDPAPFNEQFF
TGTGCCATCAGTGACCCCGCTCCTTTCAATGAGCAGTTCTTC
>TRBJ2-7|NA|TRBV7-9|many
CASSSRGSYEQYF
TGTGCCAGCAGCTCCAGGGGAAGCTACGAGCAGTACTTC
>TRBJ2-1|TRBD2|TRBV4-2|many
CASSFGYSGNEQFF
TGTGCCAGCAGCTTTGGGTATAGCGGGAATGAGCAGTTCTTC
>TRBJ2-5|NA|TRBV18|NA
CASSQPGGTQYF
TGTGCCAGCTCCCAACCCGGGGGGACCCAGTACTTC
>TRBJ2-1|NA|TRBV14|many
CASSQAPGAVTSSYNEQFF
TGTGCCAGCAGCCAAGCCCCCGGGGCAGTCACGAGCTCCTACAATGAGCAGTTCTTC
>TRBJ2-1|NA|TRBV25-1|NA
CASSEVVEQFF
TGTGCCAGCAGTGAGGTCGTTGAGCAGTTCTTC
>TRBJ2-7|NA|TRBV20-1|NA
CSARDLGLLETYKQYF
TGCAGTGCTAGAGATCTTGGACTACTTGAAACCTACAAGCAGTACTTC
>TRBJ2-2|NA|TRBV2|NA
CASSDSRPGELFF
TGTGCCAGCAGTGACTCGCGCCCCGGGGAGCTGTTTTTT
>TRBJ1-5|TRBD1|TRBV12-3/TRBV12-4|few
CASSLQGEGQPQHF
TGTGCCAGCAGCCTGCAGGGGGAGGGTCAGCCCCAGCATTTT
>TRBJ1-6|NA|TRBV6-5|many
CASSVQGNNSPLHF
TGTGCCAGCAGTGTCCAGGGAAATAATTCACCCCTCCACTTT
>TRBJ2-1|TRBD2|TRBV13|NA
CASSLGSGLAGYEQFF
TGTGCCAGCAGCTTAGGGTCGGGACTAGCGGGATATGAGCAGTTCTTC
>TRBJ2-7|NA|TRBV6-1|NA
CASKVGFSSYEQYF
TGTGCCAGCAAGGTGGGATTTAGCTCCTACGAGCAGTACTTC
>TRBJ2-3|TRBD2|TRBV6-2/TRBV6-3|NA
CASSRYLAGASDTQYF
TGTGCCAGCAGTCGATACCTAGCGGGGGCATCCGATACGCAGTATTTT
>TRBJ2-7|TRBD2|TRBV12-3/TRBV12-4|NA
CASSKLAISYEQYF
TGTGCCAGCAGCAAACTAGCGATCTCCTACGAGCAGTACTTC
>TRBJ2-3|TRBD2|TRBV18|many
CASSPRSGADTQYF
TGTGCCAGCTCACCACGTAGCGGGGCAGATACGCAGTATTTT
>TRBJ2-7|NA|TRBV5-4|NA
CASSFLGSEEQYF
TGTGCCAGCAGTTTCCTAGGGTCTGAGGAGCAGTACTTC
>TRBJ2-1|NA|TRBV20-1|many
CSARSLRKEGQLSYNEQFF
TGCAGTGCTAGATCCCTAAGGAAGGAGGGACAGCTCTCCTACAATGAGCAGTTCTTC
>TRBJ2-7|TRBD1|TRBV18|many
CASSPPGQGTSSVYEQYF
TGTGCCAGCTCACCACCGGGACAGGGAACTAGCTCCGTCTACGAGCAGTACTTC
>TRBJ2-1|TRBD2|TRBV20-1|many
CSAREGGLLYNEQFF
TGCAGTGCTAGAGAGGGAGGGCTCCTATACAATGAGCAGTTCTTC
>TRBJ1-6|NA|TRBV5-4|few
CASSAWVENSPLHF
TGTGCCAGCAGCGCATGGGTGGAAAATTCACCCCTCCACTTT
>TRBJ2-3|NA|TRBV7-8|few
CASSLFSSTDTQYF
TGTGCCAGCAGCTTGTTTTCTAGCACAGATACGCAGTATTTT
>TRBJ2-7|TRBD2|TRBV12-3/TRBV12-4|NA
CASSWMRTSGYEQYF
TGTGCCAGCAGTTGGATGAGGACTAGCGGTTACGAGCAGTACTTC
>TRBJ2-7|NA|TRBV2|few
CASSVETGHEQYF
TGTGCCAGCAGTGTGGAGACAGGCCACGAGCAGTACTTC
>TRBJ2-2|NA|TRBV2|NA
CASSEIGSGELFF
TGTGCCAGCAGTGAAATTGGTTCCGGGGAGCTGTTTTTT
>TRBJ2-2|TRBD1|TRBV12-5|few
CASGSQGAGELFF
TGTGCTAGTGGCAGTCAGGGGGCCGGGGAGCTGTTTTTT
>TRBJ2-3|NA|TRBV7-9|few
CASSFGGGTDTQYF
TGTGCCAGCAGCTTCGGAGGGGGCACAGATACGCAGTATTTT
>TRBJ2-1|NA|TRBV6-1|few
CASSELQGNNEQFF
TGTGCCAGCAGTGAACTACAGGGAAACAATGAGCAGTTCTTC
>TRBJ1-1|TRBD1|TRBV4-2|few
CASTPSAQGDRGEAFF
TGTGCCAGCACCCCCAGCGCACAGGGGGACCGGGGTGAAGCTTTCTTT
>TRBJ2-6|NA|TRBV5-4|many
CASSLGVGDGSGANVLTF
TGTGCCAGCAGCTTGGGGGTTGGAGATGGCTCTGGGGCCAACGTCCTGACTTTC
>TRBJ2-7|NA|TRBV6-4|many
CASSDSTSFCEQYF
TGTGCCAGCAGTGACTCGACTTCGTTTTGCGAGCAGTACTTC
>TRBJ2-1|NA|TRBV6-2/TRBV6-3|NA
CASRDRDKTPVPTYNEQFF
TGTGCCAGCAGAGACCGGGACAAGACCCCGGTGCCGACCTACAATGAGCAGTTCTTC
>TRBJ2-1|TRBD2|TRBV27|NA
CASSSRLAAAYNEQFF
TGTGCCAGCAGTTCGCGACTAGCGGCCGCATACAATGAGCAGTTCTTC
>TRBJ2-1|TRBD2|TRBV5-1|NA
CASSSLAGGENEQFF
TGCGCCAGCAGTTCACTAGCGGGGGGAGAGAATGAGCAGTTCTTC
>TRBJ2-7|TRBD1|TRBV9|few
CASSFLAGTGRHEQYF
TGTGCCAGCAGCTTCCTCGCCGGGACAGGGAGGCACGAGCAGTACTTC
>TRBJ2-7|TRBD2|TRBV20-1|NA
CSARAVAGAYEQYF
TGCAGTGCTAGAGCTGTAGCGGGAGCGTACGAGCAGTACTTC
>TRBJ2-7|NA|TRBV7-7|few
CASSLAPGNSYEQYF
TGTGCTAGCAGCTTAGCCCCCGGGAACTCCTACGAGCAGTACTTC
>TRBJ2-2|TRBD2|TRBV4-2|few
CASSQDGGGATGELFF
TGTGCCAGCAGCCAAGATGGCGGGGGGGCCACCGGGGAGCTGTTTTTT
>TRBJ1-2|NA|TRBV2|few
CASSDPQQHAFYGYTF
TGTGCCAGCAGTGACCCGCAACAGCACGCCTTCTATGGCTACACCTTC
>TRBJ2-7|TRBD2|TRBV28|few
CASIKSGGRYEQYF
TGTGCCAGCATCAAATCCGGGGGGAGGTACGAGCAGTACTTC
>TRBJ2-1|NA|TRBV20-1|few
CSARKGRISNEQFF
TGCAGTGCTAGAAAGGGGAGAATCAGCAATGAGCAGTTCTTC
>TRBJ2-2|TRBD1|TRBV4-2|many
CASSQGQGAGELFF
TGTGCCAGCAGCCAGGGACAGGGGGCCGGGGAGCTGTTTTTT
>TRBJ1-4|NA|TRBV6-6|many
CASSYSRAARATNEKLFF
TGTGCCAGCAGTTACTCTCGGGCAGCTAGAGCAACTAATGAAAAACTGTTTTTT